Below are 27 T cell receptor beta chains sequenced from a single sample in a study of CD4 T cells in relation to SARS-CoV-2 and coronaviruses. Data came from immunoSEQ multiplex PCR; TCRdb stores just in-frame clones and leaves some out. The sample carries just under 20,000 clones, roughly 81% recorded once. Unexposed donor CD4+ T cells date from about 2011-2018, before the COVID-19 pandemic. The cells were cultured for 10 days before CD4+ T cells were isolated. Antigens of these TCRs are unknown. The sample consisted of CD4+ T cells from PBMCs, cultured in vitro. The receptor set was obtained from a human donor in good health.

V usage is TRBV6-5 and J usage is TRBJ1-5, with a weak D call TRBD1 (6 bases). In germline, CDR1 is MNHEY, CDR2 SVGAGI. Between the trimmed V and J ends, which lost 6 bases and 0 bases, there was a span of 9 bases. CDR3 length: 14 residues. CDR3 loop: CASSEDSSNQPQHF. Here the CDR3 DNA reads TGTGCCAGCAGCGAGGACAGTAGCAATCAGCCCCAGCATTTT.

The chain links TRBV4-3 to TRBJ2-7; 13 positions match TRBD2. Trimming removed 0 bases from V and 2 bases from J; junction bases left unmatched: 4. Germline V gives CDR1 LGHNA, CDR2 YSLEER. The CDR3 contains 17 residues. For the CDR3, the DNA is TGCGCCAGCAGCCAAGATTTACTAGCGGGGGGGACCTACGAGCAGTACTTC. Protein product: CASSQDLLAGGTYEQYF.

V usage is TRBV5-6 and J usage is TRBJ2-1; TRBD2 matches 11 bases. V lost 4 bases to trimming and J lost 9 bases; unmatched junction nucleotides: 9. Germline V lookup: CDR1 SGHDT, CDR2 YYEEEE. The CDR3 runs 15 residues. The CDR3 bases are TGTGCCAGCAGCGATACAACTAGCGGGAGATTTGAGCAGTTCTTC. Protein: CASSDTTSGRFEQFF.

The chain recombines TRBV10-3 with TRBJ2-1, with 11 positions matching TRBD2. After removal of 0 bases from V and 5 bases from J, the junction contained 9 bases not matched to a gene. Germline V gives CDR1 ENHRY, CDR2 SYGVKD. The CDR3 loop spans 18 amino acids. The CDR3 loop reads CAISESLLPSGGNNEQFF. CDR3 bases: TGTGCCATCAGTGAGTCTTTACTGCCTAGCGGGGGGAACAATGAGCAGTTCTTC.

The chain has TRBV7-2 and TRBJ1-2; TRBD1 might be the D (5 bases). V lost 5 bases and J 4 bases, leaving 17 bases between the germline ends. The CDR3 is 15 residues long. Germline CDR1 and CDR2: SGHTA and FQGNSA. The CDR3 sequence is CASSLPLGRGYGYTF. In DNA, the CDR3 is TGTGCCAGCAGCCTCCCCCTCGGGAGGGGCTATGGCTACACCTTC.

This chain links TRBV6-5 with TRBJ2-7; maybe TRBD2 (7 bases). Trimming pared 1 base from V and 6 bases from J, leaving 16 bases between. Germline assignment: CDR1 MNHEY and CDR2 SVGAGI. This CDR3 has 15 amino acids. CDR3 bases: TGTGCCAGCAGTTACTTGGGGGGGCCTGCAATCGAGCAGTACTTC. Protein: CASSYLGGPAIEQYF.

The chain couples TRBV7-2 to TRBJ2-2; 12 bases map to TRBD1. Germline loops: CDR1 SGHTA, CDR2 FQGNSA. The CDR3 contains 15 residues. V dropped 5 bases and J dropped 7; count of bases not matched to a gene: 5. The CDR3 region is CASSPGQGAVGELFF. In nucleotides, the CDR3 is TGTGCCAGCAGCCCGGGACAGGGGGCTGTCGGGGAGCTGTTTTTT.

This chain connects TRBV7-9 to TRBJ1-2; TRBD1 is a possible D gene (5 bases). V lost 0 bases to trimming and J lost 1 base, with 9 bases between them. Germline V gene lookup returns CDR1 SEHNR and CDR2 FQNEAQ (reference sequence). This CDR3 comprises 15 residues. CDR3: CASSLAMGDNYGYTF. For the CDR3, the DNA is TGTGCCAGCAGCTTAGCTATGGGGGATAACTATGGCTACACCTTC.

The chain is built from TRBV5-4 and TRBJ2-3; no reliable D call. CDR1 and CDR2 (germline): SGHNT, YYREEE (reference sequence). Between the trimmed V and J ends, which lost 1 base and 0 bases, there was a span of 9 bases. CDR3 length: 15 residues. The CDR3 reads CASSLIHQSTDTQYF. The DNA of the CDR3 is TGTGCCAGCAGCTTGATCCACCAGAGCACAGATACGCAGTATTTT.

The CDR3 region is CASSLTGAGSSYNEQFF. The CDR3 DNA is TGTGCCAGCAGCTTAACGGGGGCGGGGAGCTCCTACAATGAGCAGTTCTTC. The chain couples TRBV11-2 to TRBJ2-1, with D perhaps assigned TRBD1 or TRBD2 (6 bases each). The germline V and J ends were trimmed by 2 bases and 0 bases, with 14 bases remaining between them. The CDR3 is 17 amino acids. The germline V gene encodes CDR1 SGHAT and CDR2 FQNNGV. The complete variable domain, with remaining parts taken from reference TRBV11-2 and TRBJ2-1, reads EAGVAQSPRYKIIEKRQSVAFWCNPISGHATLYWYQQILGQGPKLLIQFQNNGVVDDSQLPKDRFSAERLKGVDSTLKIQPAKLEDSAVYLCASSLTGAGSSYNEQFFGPGTRLTVL.

This clone was observed a few times. V is TRBV14 and J is TRBJ1-1; D uncertain. The CDR3 runs to 16 residues. The V end was cut by 4 bases, the J end by 7 bases, with 22 bases between. The germline CDR1 and CDR2 sequences are SGHDN and FVKESK. The CDR3 DNA reads as TGTGCCAGCAGCCGTCATCTAGGGTTTAGGGAGGATGAAGCTTTCTTT. Translated, it gives CASSRHLGFREDEAFF.

The CDR3, as DNA: TGTGCCAGCAGGAACAGGGAGGGGGCTTATGGCTACACCTTC. Encoded protein: CASRNREGAYGYTF. This chain joins TRBV2 and TRBJ1-2; 7 nucleotides agree with TRBD1. The germline V gene encodes CDR1 SNHLY and CDR2 FYNNEI. Trimming took 6 bases from V and 5 from J; bases not matched to a gene: 9. This CDR3 region has 14 residues.

The CDR3 is CASRQQGTVDEKLFF. The CDR3 DNA reads as TGTGCCAGCAGGCAACAGGGGACAGTGGATGAAAAACTGTTTTTT. V is TRBV6-5 and J is TRBJ1-4; 7 nucleotides agree with TRBD1. V was clipped by 6 bases and J by 6 bases; unmatched bases: 10. Germline V gene data show CDR1 as MNHEY and CDR2 as SVGAGI. This CDR3 contains 15 residues.

The chain is built from TRBV7-3 and TRBJ2-1; TRBD2 agrees at 8 bases. J lost 0 bases, V lost 4 bases, and 5 bases had no gene match. Germline V gene lookup returns CDR1 SGHTA and CDR2 FQGTGA. The CDR3 has 16 amino acids. The CDR3 sequence: CASSSSSGSSYNEQFF. The CDR3 region has the DNA TGTGCCAGCAGCTCGTCCAGCGGGAGCTCCTACAATGAGCAGTTCTTC.

This chain joins TRBV9 and TRBJ1-2; D not resolved. Germline values: CDR1 SGDLS, CDR2 YYNGEE. The CDR3 runs 16 residues. Trimming removed 1 base from V and 4 bases from J, with 17 bases in between. The CDR3 nucleotides read TGTGCCAGCAGCGTAAATCCGGGCCCGAGAGTCTATGGCTACACCTTC. Its translation: CASSVNPGPRVYGYTF.

The chain recombines TRBV5-4 with TRBJ2-7, with D possibly being TRBD1 (5 bases). V was trimmed by 4 bases and J by 2 bases, leaving 19 bases between them. This CDR3 region has 16 residues. Germline loops: CDR1 SGHNT, CDR2 YYREEE (reference sequence). Here the CDR3 DNA reads TGTGCCAGCAGCCCCGCTGTCGCAGGGCCAACCTACGAGCAGTACTTC. Translating it yields CASSPAVAGPTYEQYF. The whole variable domain, filled in from reference TRBV5-4 and TRBJ2-7, reads ETGVTQSPTHLIKTRGQQVTLRCSSQSGHNTVSWYQQALGQGPQFIFQYYREEENGRGNFPPRFSGLQFPNYSSELNVNALELDDSALYLCASSPAVAGPTYEQYFGPGTRLTVT.

The chain is built from TRBV7-3 and TRBJ2-2; the match to TRBD1 covers 9 bases. Germline V CDR1 and CDR2: SGHTA, FQGTGA. The CDR3 covers 14 residues. V trimming: 8 bases; J trimming: 1 base; junction bases outside the gene matches: 2. As DNA, the CDR3 is TGTGCCAGCGGGGGACAGGGGAACACCGGGGAGCTGTTTTTT. It specifies CASGGQGNTGELFF. The full variable domain, in which reference TRBV7-3 and TRBJ2-2 provide the parts outside the CDR3, is GAGVSQTPSNKVTEKGKYVELRCDPISGHTALYWYRQSLGQGPEFLIYFQGTGAADDSGLPNDRFFAVRPEGSVSTLKIQRTERGDSAVYLCASGGQGNTGELFFGEGSRLTVL.

This clone has a single count. The chain links TRBV6-2 or TRBV6-3 to TRBJ1-5, with a tentative D call TRBD1 (5 bases). The length of the CDR3 is 14 residues. V gave up 5 bases and J gave up 0 bases, with 8 bases separating them. Per the germline V gene, CDR1 is MNHEY and CDR2 is SVGEGT. The CDR3 region is CASSQGYSNQPQHF. CDR3 nucleotide sequence: TGTGCCAGCAGTCAGGGTTATAGCAATCAGCCCCAGCATTTT.

The chain recombines TRBV5-1 with TRBJ2-1; D is uncertain. CDR1 and CDR2 (germline): SGHRS, YFSETQ. The CDR3 contains 16 residues. Trimming removed 4 bases at V and 0 bases at J, with 14 bases between. The CDR3 DNA reads TGCGCCAGCAGCGTTGGTGGCACAAGCTCCTACAATGAGCAGTTCTTC. Its protein is CASSVGGTSSYNEQFF.

This chain links TRBV7-9 with TRBJ2-7; unclear D gene. V shed 4 bases and J shed 6 bases, with 7 bases lying between them. The CDR3 extends over 11 amino acids. Per germline, CDR1 SEHNR and CDR2 FQNEAQ (reference sequence). CDR3 nucleotides: TGTGCCAGCAGCTCCTTGGTCGAGCAGTACTTC. This codes for CASSSLVEQYF.

The rearrangement uses TRBV2 and TRBJ2-7; 10 nucleotides agree with TRBD1. CDR3 length equals 16 residues. Unmatched junction bases numbered 10, after V lost 5 bases and J lost 3 bases. The V gene's germline CDR1 is SNHLY and CDR2 FYNNEI. CDR3 nucleotide sequence: TGTGCCAGCAGTATCGGCCCGGGACAGGGGAGCTACGAGCAGTACTTC. Its translation: CASSIGPGQGSYEQYF.

V usage is TRBV4-2 and J usage is TRBJ1-5; 8 bases are shared with TRBD1. The germline CDR1 and CDR2 sequences are LGHNA and YNFKEQ. The CDR3 sequence is 15 residues long. Trimming took 4 bases from V and 5 from J; bases not matched to a gene: 7. The DNA for the CDR3 is TGTGCCAGCAGCCCCCGGCAGGGGGCGGATCAGCCCCAGCATTTT. Protein sequence: CASSPRQGADQPQHF.

The CDR3 DNA reads as TGTGCCAGCAGCAGCCAGTCGAGGGCTGAAGCTTTCTTT. Amino acids: CASSSQSRAEAFF. The chain has TRBV7-8 and TRBJ1-1; no clear D. Germline CDR1 and CDR2: SGHVS and FQNEAQ. The CDR3 is 13 amino acids. V lost 5 bases and J lost 6, with 13 bases in between.

The chain recombines TRBV5-3 with TRBJ1-1; D remains ambiguous. TRBV5-3 is reported as an ORF; its role is uncertain. The CDR3 totals 15 residues. V was clipped by 3 bases and J by 1 base, with 13 bases between them. CDR3 sequence reads: CARSSWAMENTEAFF. The CDR3, as DNA: TGTGCCAGAAGCTCCTGGGCTATGGAGAACACTGAAGCTTTCTTT.

V and J are TRBV6-5 and TRBJ2-1, with D possibly matching TRBD2 (5 bases). V lost 8 bases and J 12 bases, leaving 20 bases between the germline ends. The V gene's germline CDR1 is MNHEY and CDR2 SVGAGI. This CDR3 contains 13 residues. As DNA, the CDR3 is TGTGCCAGCCGGCGGGCCCCCCAAAGTCCGCAGTTCTTC. Its translation: CASRRAPQSPQFF.

The rearrangement joins TRBV7-9 to TRBJ2-5; 8 nucleotides line up with TRBD1. The CDR3 sequence is 16 residues long. Germline V gene lookup returns CDR1 SEHNR and CDR2 FQNEAQ (reference sequence). V dropped 1 base and J dropped 4; count of bases not matched to a gene: 8. The CDR3 coding sequence is TGTGCCAGCAGCTTAGGGGGACAGGTCGGAGGAGAGACCCAGTACTTC. Amino acid sequence: CASSLGGQVGGETQYF.

This chain connects TRBV2 to TRBJ2-3; TRBD1 aligns across 8 bases. With 7 bases clipped from V and 1 base from J, the junction kept 7 bases outside the gene matches. The germline V gene has CDR1 SNHLY and CDR2 FYNNEI. The CDR3 is 15 residues long. For the CDR3, the DNA is TGTGCCAGCATTAGGGAGGACAGGGGCACAGATACGCAGTATTTT. Protein: CASIREDRGTDTQYF.